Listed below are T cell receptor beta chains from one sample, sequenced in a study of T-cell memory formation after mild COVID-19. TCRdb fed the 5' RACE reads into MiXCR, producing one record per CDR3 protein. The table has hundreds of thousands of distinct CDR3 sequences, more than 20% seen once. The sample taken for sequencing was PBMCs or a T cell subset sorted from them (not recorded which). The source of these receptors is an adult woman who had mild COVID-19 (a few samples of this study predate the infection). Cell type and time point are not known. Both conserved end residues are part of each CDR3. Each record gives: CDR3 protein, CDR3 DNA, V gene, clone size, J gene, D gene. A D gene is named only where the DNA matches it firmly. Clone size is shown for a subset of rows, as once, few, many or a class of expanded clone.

cdr3_aa: CSARVPGTSTDTQYF
cdr3_nt: TGCAGTGCTAGAGTTCCGGGGACTAGCACAGATACGCAGTATTTT
v_call: TRBV20-1
clone_size: .
j_call: TRBJ2-3
d_call: .

cdr3_aa: CASSQDQRGPNEQFF
cdr3_nt: TGCGCCAGCAGCCAAGATCAGCGGGGGCCCAATGAGCAGTTCTTC
v_call: TRBV4-3
clone_size: .
j_call: TRBJ2-1
d_call: TRBD2

cdr3_aa: CASSLVWESAGETQYF
cdr3_nt: TGTGCCAGCAGCTTAGTGTGGGAATCCGCCGGAGAGACCCAGTACTTC
v_call: TRBV11-3
clone_size: few
j_call: TRBJ2-5
d_call: .

cdr3_aa: CASSLRGDSSYNEQFF
cdr3_nt: TGTGCCAGCAGCTTAAGAGGGGATAGCTCCTACAATGAGCAGTTCTTC
v_call: TRBV11-2
clone_size: many
j_call: TRBJ2-1
d_call: .

cdr3_aa: CASSLQEEEKLFF
cdr3_nt: TGCGCCAGCAGCTTACAAGAAGAAGAAAAACTGTTTTTT
v_call: TRBV5-1
clone_size: few
j_call: TRBJ1-4
d_call: .

cdr3_aa: CASSLKGAGEQYF
cdr3_nt: TGTGCCAGCAGTTTGAAGGGGGCGGGGGAGCAGTACTTC
v_call: TRBV12-3/TRBV12-4
clone_size: once
j_call: TRBJ2-7
d_call: .

cdr3_aa: CASSLGSSKEQFF
cdr3_nt: TGTGCCAGCAGCTTAGGGTCGAGTAAGGAGCAGTTCTTC
v_call: TRBV7-8
clone_size: few
j_call: TRBJ2-1
d_call: .

cdr3_aa: CASSEEHNRASYEQYF
cdr3_nt: TGTGCCAGCAGTGAAGAACACAACCGGGCGTCCTACGAGCAGTACTTC
v_call: TRBV2
clone_size: .
j_call: TRBJ2-7
d_call: .

cdr3_aa: CASIPGTSAVNEQFF
cdr3_nt: TGTGCCAGCATACCCGGGACTAGCGCTGTTAATGAGCAGTTCTTC
v_call: TRBV7-8
clone_size: few
j_call: TRBJ2-1
d_call: TRBD2

cdr3_aa: CSVEVRGAFF
cdr3_nt: TGCAGCGTTGAAGTCAGGGGGGCTTTCTTT
v_call: TRBV29-1
clone_size: few
j_call: TRBJ1-1
d_call: TRBD1

cdr3_aa: CAISEWSYRLAEQYF
cdr3_nt: TGTGCCATCAGTGAGTGGTCTTATAGACTTGCCGAGCAGTACTTC
v_call: TRBV10-3
clone_size: .
j_call: TRBJ2-7
d_call: .

cdr3_aa: CASSLAGLSTDTQYF
cdr3_nt: TGTGCCAGCAGCTTAGCGGGACTTAGCACAGATACGCAGTATTTT
v_call: TRBV3-1
clone_size: .
j_call: TRBJ2-3
d_call: TRBD2

cdr3_aa: CASSLEAGSSGANVLTF
cdr3_nt: TGCGCCAGCAGCTTGGAGGCCGGCTCCTCTGGGGCCAACGTCCTGACTTTC
v_call: TRBV5-1
clone_size: .
j_call: TRBJ2-6
d_call: .